Given below is one TCR beta chain in context. Its antigen is not identified. Calling Graves' hyperthyroidism stable meant ophthalmopathy did not progress within 18 months. It was RNA transcripts that yielded the amplified TCR beta CDR3 regions. Researchers ran a first-round RT-PCR on the TCR CDR3 using the HTBI primer set. TCRdb independently ran MiXCR on the multiplex PCR reads; one entry per CDR3 protein. The data contain about 560,000 distinct CDR3 sequences, 14% of them singletons. V lost 2 bases and J lost 3; bases outside the gene matches: 7. Germline V gives CDR1 LNHDA, CDR2 SQIVND (reference sequence). The CDR3 is made up of 16 amino acids. This entry is derived from a study of T cells in Graves' hyperthyroidism and ophthalmopathy. In the study overall: Before any treatment, at initial diagnosis, peripheral blood was collected.

Overall study results and limits: Most expanded thyroid clonotypes above 0.001 recurred in blood. A model built on 13 V-J features separated ophthalmopathy from stable hyperthyroidism.

The gene calls are TRBV19 and TRBJ2-1; 7 bases line up with TRBD2. This sequence was found in a woman in her thirties or forties with Graves' hyperthyroidism. The sequencing sample was made of blood. The CDR3 region is CASSIRRAGVYNEQFF. CDR3 DNA sequence: TGTGCCAGTAGTATACGTCGCGCGGGAGTCTACAATGAGCAGTTCTTC.